The TCR beta chain under discussion was sequenced for a study of OX40 agonist ivuxolimab in advanced cancers. Measured with immunoSEQ multiplex PCR; TCRdb has only the in-frame clones, and not every one. The profile covers around 93,000 clones, with just under 90% appearing a single time and 1.5% to 2% taken by the ten largest. Study-wide findings and caveats: Dosing at 0.1 to 3.0 mg/kg was accompanied by clonal expansion of CD4+ and CD8+ blood T cells by week 6. Among the nonresponders, some also had low normalized T-cell clonal expansion.

About this clone itself: Its target is unknown.

The CDR3 consists of 15 residues. CDR1 is SGHTA, CDR2 FQGNSA, per germline. Deletions cut 5 bases from V and 4 bases from J, with 14 bases between. This TCR was recovered from an adult with an advanced solid tumor such as melanoma, head and neck, liver or kidney cancer. V and J are TRBV7-2 and TRBJ2-2; D is possibly TRBD2 (5 bases). Sequenced here: CD4+ or CD8+ T cells sorted from blood, sampled in a trial of the OX40 agonist ivuxolimab. CDR3 in DNA: TGTGCCAGCAGCCTGACTCCGAGGGTCACCGGGGAGCTGTTTTTT. Protein product: CASSLTPRVTGELFF.